This T cell receptor beta chain was identified in a study of blood T cell repertoires in COVID-19. Data came from immunoSEQ multiplex PCR; TCRdb stores just in-frame clones and leaves some out. Here the sample spans under 25,000 clones, roughly 80% being singletons. V lost 8 bases to trimming and J lost 3 bases; unmatched junction nucleotides: 9. The length of the CDR3 is 14 residues. Per the germline V gene, CDR1 is MNHEY and CDR2 is SVGAGI. What was sequenced was peripheral blood. This chain joins TRBV6-5 and TRBJ2-7; 8 bases are shared with TRBD2. The clonotype comes from a man in his sixties or seventies with acute or convalescent COVID-19. The DNA for the CDR3 is TGTGCCAGCGATCCAAAGCGGGAGAGCTACGAGCAGTACTTC. It encodes CASDPKRESYEQYF.